These 17 T cell receptor beta chains originate from one sample sequenced in a study of spatial heterogeneity in lung cancer. From the 5' RACE reads, TCRdb called clonotypes with MiXCR, one entry per CDR3 protein. This table holds nearly 10,000 distinct CDR3 sequences, approximately 3.9% found once. Time point indicated: blood taken at disease recurrence. No cells were sorted before sequencing. The whole RNA sequenced was extracted from tumor, nontumor lung or frozen PBMC. The starting material was PBMCs, obtained at recurrence. These receptors were obtained from a female donor with early-stage non-small cell lung cancer.

This clonotype came up many times. This beta chain represents an off-target read in a library built for alpha chains; its size is of limited meaning. The chain uses TRBV7-9 and TRBJ1-1, with D hard to call. CDR1 is SEHNR and CDR2 is FQNEAQ in the germline V gene (reference sequence). This CDR3 spans 13 amino acids. V was pared by 5 bases and J by 1 base, with 8 bases between. The CDR3 here is CASSLDRNTEAFF. In DNA form, the CDR3 reads TGTGCCAGCAGCCTAGATAGGAACACTGAAGCTTTCTTT.

This clonotype showed up many times. This beta chain is a stray read from a library made for alpha chains; its abundance is not meaningful. The chain is built from TRBV27 and TRBJ1-2; no clear D. The V gene lost 6 bases and the J gene lost 9 bases, with 29 bases spanning the gap. This CDR3 region has 17 residues. Germline CDR1 reads MNHEY; CDR2 reads SMNVEV (reference sequence). DNA for the CDR3: TGTGCCAGCAGCGGAAAAACAGAGATTCTTAACCATATGAGCTACACCTTC. This codes for CASSGKTEILNHMSYTF.

This clonotype was picked up many times. Being off target in a library aimed at alpha chains, this beta chain has a size of little meaning. The chain employs TRBV28 and TRBJ2-3; 11 positions agree with TRBD2. Germline CDR1 reads MDHEN; CDR2 reads SYDVKM. The CDR3 covers 17 residues. V lost 4 bases, J lost 4 bases, and 10 bases stayed unmatched. In DNA, the CDR3 is TGTGCCAGCAGTTCCCTGGAGGAACTAGCGGGGGCAGATACGCAGTATTTT. It specifies CASSSLEELAGADTQYF.

This clonotype is medium-sized in the sample. Because the library targeted alpha chains, this beta chain is an off-target read whose size means little. The chain employs TRBV11-3 and TRBJ2-5; D gene uncertain. V gave up 1 base and J gave up 5 bases, with 5 bases separating them. Germline lookup yields CDR1 SGHNT and CDR2 YENEEA. The CDR3 length is 12 residues. CDR3 bases: TGTGCCAGCAGCTTAGCGGTTGAGACCCAGTACTTC. As protein: CASSLAVETQYF. Complete variable domain (other parts from reference TRBV11-3 and TRBJ2-5): EAGVVQSPRYKIIEKKQPVAFWCNPISGHNTLYWYLQNLGQGPELLIRYENEEAVDDSQLPKDRFSAERLKGVDSTLKIQPAELGDSAVYLCASSLAVETQYFGPGTRLLVL.

This clonotype was found many times. A library prepared for alpha chains yielded this beta chain as an off-target read; its size is of little meaning. V gene TRBV7-9 combines with J gene TRBJ1-1, with TRBD1 matching over 8 bases. V lost 1 base to trimming and J lost 9 bases; unmatched junction nucleotides: 1. The CDR3 extends over 12 amino acids. Germline-derived CDR1 and CDR2 are SEHNR and FQNEAQ (reference sequence). The CDR3 region has the DNA TGTGCCAGCAGCTTAGGGACAGGGAAAGCTTTCTTT. Translating it yields CASSLGTGKAFF.

This clonotype was recorded many times. The library was designed around alpha chains, so this beta chain is a stray read whose abundance carries little weight. V gene TRBV11-2 combines with J gene TRBJ1-1; a weak D match, TRBD1 (5 bases). The CDR3 totals 15 residues. Germline V lookup: CDR1 SGHAT, CDR2 FQNNGV. V was pared by 6 bases and J by 2 bases, with 16 bases between. The CDR3 sequence is CASRLPGRGNTEAFF. The CDR3 DNA reads as TGTGCCAGCAGATTGCCCGGGAGGGGCAACACTGAAGCTTTCTTT. Full variable domain (rest looked up from reference TRBV11-2 and TRBJ1-1): EAGVAQSPRYKIIEKRQSVAFWCNPISGHATLYWYQQILGQGPKLLIQFQNNGVVDDSQLPKDRFSAERLKGVDSTLKIQPAKLEDSAVYLCASRLPGRGNTEAFFGQGTRLTVV.

The sample holds many counts of this clonotype. This beta chain is an unintended read in a library built for alpha chains; its size means little. The CDR3 DNA reads as TGCGCCAGCGATACCGGGACGTACTCCACAGATACGCAGTATTTT. As protein: CASDTGTYSTDTQYF. The J gene is TRBJ2-3, the V gene TRBV5-1; D may be TRBD1 or TRBD2 (5 bases each). Trimming removed 7 bases at V and 2 bases at J, with 17 bases between. CDR1 and CDR2 from the germline V gene are SGHRS and YFSETQ. This CDR3 spans 15 amino acids.

By share, this clonotype counts as medium-sized. Within a library made for alpha chains, this beta chain is off target, and its count is uninformative. V gene TRBV3-1 combines with J gene TRBJ2-2, with D possibly being TRBD1 (5 bases). Looked up from germline, CDR1 is LGHDT and CDR2 is YNNKEL (reference sequence). The V end lost 2 bases, the J end lost 11 bases, and 15 bases lay between the germline ends. This CDR3 has 14 amino acids. In DNA form, the CDR3 reads TGTGCCAGCAGCCAAAGTCCTGGGGCAGGCGAGCTGTTTTTT. Translation gives CASSQSPGAGELFF.

The sample holds many counts of this clonotype. The library was prepared for alpha chains; this beta chain is a stray read, so its frequency means little. V and J are TRBV29-1 and TRBJ1-4, with 8 bases lining up with TRBD1. The CDR3 is made up of 11 amino acids. Looked up from germline, CDR1 is SQVTM and CDR2 is ANQGSEA. V shed 6 bases and J 8 bases; nucleotides not matched to a gene: 2. The CDR3 loop is CSVTGGEKLFF. CDR3 DNA sequence: TGCAGCGTCACAGGGGGAGAAAAACTGTTTTTT.

In this sample, this clonotype turned up many times. Because the library targeted alpha chains, this beta chain is an off-target read whose size means little. The gene calls are TRBV29-1 and TRBJ2-2, with D unclear. This CDR3 is 11 amino acids long. The V gene lost 4 bases and the J gene lost 2 bases, with 2 bases spanning the gap. Germline V CDR1 and CDR2: SQVTM, ANQGSEA. The CDR3 spells CSVGNTGELFF. CDR3 bases: TGCAGCGTTGGCAACACCGGGGAGCTGTTTTTT.

Many counts were recorded for this clonotype. The library was prepared for alpha chains; this beta chain is a stray read, so its frequency means little. The gene calls are TRBV21-1 and TRBJ2-7; TRBD2 reflects the table's D call only, with no check against the DNA. TRBV21-1 is tagged as a pseudogene. The CDR3 has 15 residues. The CDR3, as DNA: TGTGCCAGCAGCAGAGGGGGGTCCTCATACTACGAGCAGTACTTC. It translates to CASSRGGSSYYEQYF.

This clonotype is termed medium-sized (0.01 to 0.1%). This beta chain slipped into a library made for alpha chains as a stray read, so its size is not meaningful. The rearrangement links TRBV5-1 to TRBJ2-2; unclear D gene. Germline CDR1 and CDR2: SGHRS and YFSETQ. CDR3 length equals 14 residues. V was cut by 2 bases and J by 4 bases, with 9 bases left in between. The CDR3 DNA reads as TGCGCCAGCAGCTTTGGGTCCAGCACCGGGGAGCTGTTTTTT. Its translation: CASSFGSSTGELFF.

In this sample, this clonotype turned up many times. With the library built for alpha chains, this beta chain is off target and its frequency is not meaningful. The rearrangement joins TRBV20-1 to TRBJ1-2; 8 bases map to TRBD1. The V segment lost 0 bases and the J segment 6 bases; nucleotides outside the gene matches: 9. The CDR3 runs 15 residues. Germline V CDR1 and CDR2: DFQATT, SNEGSKA (reference sequence). The CDR3 protein is CSARDWTGPQNGYTF. In nucleotides, the CDR3 is TGCAGTGCTAGAGATTGGACAGGGCCCCAAAATGGCTACACCTTC.

Note on this clonotype: This beta chain was picked up by a library intended for alpha chains and is off target, so its count carries little meaning. The CDR3 DNA reads TGTGCCACCAGCAGAGGACTAGCGGGGGTCACAGATACGCAGTATTTT. This sequence encodes CATSRGLAGVTDTQYF. The rearrangement uses TRBV15 and TRBJ2-3; 12 nucleotides agree with TRBD2. V was pared by 1 base and J by 2 bases, with 1 base of the junction left unmatched. The CDR3 is made up of 16 amino acids. Germline-derived CDR1 and CDR2 are LNHNV and YYDKDF (reference sequence). The full variable domain, with the rest looked up from reference TRBV15 and TRBJ2-3, is DAMVIQNPRYQVTQFGKPVTLSCSQTLNHNVMYWYQQKSSQAPKLLFHYYDKDFNNEADTPDNFQSRRPNTSFCFLDIRSPGLGDTAMYLCATSRGLAGVTDTQYFGPGTRLTVL.

In its sample, this clonotype was seen many times. This beta chain represents an off-target read in a library built for alpha chains; its size is of limited meaning. The CDR3 region has the DNA TGTGCCAGCAGCCTGAGACTAGCGGGGGGGCCCGGGACCCAGTACTTC. Its translation is CASSLRLAGGPGTQYF. The chain employs TRBV5-8 and TRBJ2-5; 14 positions agree with TRBD2. This CDR3 is built from 16 residues. With V trimmed by 4 bases and J by 7 bases, 9 bases remained unmatched. Germline CDR1 is SGHTS and CDR2 is YDEGEE.

Concerning this clonotype: Little can be read into the size of this beta chain, an off-target read in a library designed for alpha chains. CDR3 sequence reads: CASSYPLSDLSYEQYF. The CDR3 nucleotides read TGTGCCAGCAGTTACCCCCTTTCCGATCTCTCCTACGAGCAGTACTTC. The V and J genes are TRBV6-2 or TRBV6-3 and TRBJ2-7; D is ambiguous. The germline V and J ends were trimmed by 2 bases and 0 bases, with 14 bases remaining between them. CDR1 and CDR2 from the germline V gene are MNHEY and SVGEGT. The CDR3 totals 16 residues.

This clonotype was counted ten times or more. This beta chain represents an off-target read in a library built for alpha chains; its size is of limited meaning. This sequence joins TRBV15 and TRBJ2-5; either TRBD1 or TRBD2 may fit D (6 bases each). V lost 3 bases, J lost 2 bases, and 13 bases lay in between. The CDR3 loop spans 15 amino acids. Germline-derived CDR1 and CDR2 are LNHNV and YYDKDF (reference sequence). CDR3 residues: CATSSRGLRQETQYF. CDR3 bases: TGTGCCACCAGCAGCAGGGGACTTCGTCAAGAGACCCAGTACTTC. Supplemented by reference TRBV15 and TRBJ2-5, the full variable domain reads DAMVIQNPRYQVTQFGKPVTLSCSQTLNHNVMYWYQQKSSQAPKLLFHYYDKDFNNEADTPDNFQSRRPNTSFCFLDIRSPGLGDTAMYLCATSSRGLRQETQYFGPGTRLLVL.